These T cell receptor beta chains were read from a single sample in a study of cytomegalovirus exposure and HLA in healthy donors. Method: immunoSEQ multiplex PCR; TCRdb's copy keeps in-frame clones and lacks some. This table holds fewer than 250,000 clones, over 70% found once. Material: PBMCs. These receptors were taken from a woman under 30 in good health and CMV-seronegative. Both conserved end residues are part of each CDR3. A D gene is named only where the DNA matches it firmly. Expanded clones are given a class, and other clones once, few, many or no size at all.

d_call j_call clone_size cdr3_length v_call cdr3_aa cdr3_nt
TRBD2 TRBJ2-7 few 17 TRBV4-2 CASSQDLASGDSYEQYF TGTGCCAGCAGCCAAGATCTGGCTAGCGGGGATTCCTACGAGCAGTACTTC
TRBD1 TRBJ1-1 - 15 TRBV13 CASSYVGQGGTEAFF TGTGCCAGCAGCTACGTCGGACAGGGAGGGACTGAAGCTTTCTTT
TRBD2 TRBJ2-1 - 14 TRBV5-1 CASSTGLAGDEQFF TGCGCCAGCAGCACGGGACTAGCTGGCGATGAGCAGTTCTTC
- TRBJ2-2 - 16 TRBV18 CASSPPRMGIAGELFF TGTGCCAGCTCACCACCGCGGATGGGTATCGCCGGGGAGCTGTTTTTT
TRBD2 TRBJ2-2 - 16 TRBV7-8 CASSLRTSGSSGELFF TGTGCCAGCAGCCTGCGGACTAGCGGGAGCAGCGGGGAGCTGTTTTTT
TRBD2 TRBJ2-5 - 19 TRBV2 CASSRGLADLRRGAETQYF TGTGCCAGCAGTCGGGGACTAGCGGATTTACGACGTGGGGCAGAGACCCAGTACTTC
TRBD1 TRBJ1-5 - 17 TRBV28 CASSSGTGPYSNQPQHF TGTGCCAGCAGTTCGGGGACAGGTCCTTATAGCAATCAGCCCCAGCATTTT
- TRBJ1-1 - 14 TRBV19 CASSTQGVGTEAFF TGTGCCAGTAGTACACAGGGCGTGGGCACTGAAGCTTTCTTT
- TRBJ2-1 - 15 TRBV7-9 CASSLAVAGYNEQFF TGTGCCAGCAGCTTAGCGGTAGCTGGATACAATGAGCAGTTCTTC
TRBD2 TRBJ2-5 - 15 TRBV9 CASSDQTSGQETQYF TGTGCCAGCAGCGACCAGACTAGCGGCCAAGAGACCCAGTACTTC
TRBD2 TRBJ2-1 few 13 TRBV29-1 CSVGLAGGDEQFF TGCAGCGTTGGACTAGCGGGGGGAGATGAGCAGTTCTTC
- TRBJ1-4 - 16 TRBV7-2 CASSLTLWGANEKLFF TGTGCCAGCAGCTTAACGTTATGGGGAGCTAATGAAAAACTGTTTTTT
- TRBJ1-5 - 17 TRBV19 CASSSPQGSYSNQPQHF TGTGCCAGTAGTTCCCCCCAGGGATCTTATAGCAATCAGCCCCAGCATTTT
- TRBJ1-2 - 13 TRBV28 CASSLSSSYGYTF TGTGCCAGCAGTTTATCCAGTTCCTATGGCTACACCTTC
- TRBJ1-5 few 14 TRBV28 CATRVRNSNQPQHF TGTGCCACCCGGGTGCGGAATAGCAATCAGCCCCAGCATTTT
- TRBJ1-1 - 14 TRBV9 CASSAGVMNTEAFF TGTGCCAGCAGCGCGGGGGTGATGAACACTGAAGCTTTCTTT
- TRBJ1-2 - 16 TRBV7-8 CASSRDTASSNYGYTF TGTGCCAGCAGCAGGGACACCGCAAGCTCTAACTATGGCTACACCTTC
TRBD2 TRBJ2-1 - 16 TRBV10-3 CAISDMTSGRGNEQFF TGTGCCATCAGTGATATGACTAGCGGGAGAGGCAATGAGCAGTTCTTC
- TRBJ1-2 once 13 TRBV28 CASSLRANYGYTF TGTGCCAGCAGTTTACGCGCTAACTATGGCTACACCTTC
- TRBJ1-5 few 13 TRBV6-1 CASSPNRNQPQHF TGTGCCAGCAGTCCCAACAGGAATCAGCCCCAGCATTTT
TRBD1 TRBJ1-1 - 16 TRBV19 CASSPAFGGGNTEAFF TGTGCCAGTAGTCCCGCCTTTGGAGGGGGCAACACTGAAGCTTTCTTT
- TRBJ2-7 - 15 TRBV5-1 CASSLAVGASYEQYF TGCGCCAGCAGCTTGGCCGTGGGAGCAAGCTACGAGCAGTACTTC
- TRBJ1-5 - 15 TRBV19 CASSIGVGGHQPQHF TGTGCCAGTAGTATAGGGGTAGGAGGACATCAGCCCCAGCATTTT
TRBD2 TRBJ2-3 - 17 TRBV27 CASRKILAGGPSDTQYF TGTGCCAGCAGAAAAATCCTAGCGGGGGGGCCTTCAGATACGCAGTATTTT
- TRBJ2-1 - 12 TRBV29-1 CSVPTGNNEQFF TGCAGCGTACCAACAGGGAACAATGAGCAGTTCTTC
- TRBJ1-2 - 16 TRBV28 CASSLSPGLLNYGYTF TGTGCCAGCAGTTTATCCCCCGGATTACTAAACTATGGCTACACCTTC
- TRBJ1-6 few 16 TRBV5-6 CASSFRSTGYNSPLHF TGTGCCAGCAGCTTCCGCTCTACAGGGTATAATTCACCCCTCCACTTT
TRBD2 TRBJ2-1 - 13 TRBV6-5 CASRGLAGIEQFF TGTGCCAGCAGGGGACTAGCGGGGATAGAGCAGTTCTTC
- TRBJ1-1 - 13 TRBV28 CASSLGPSTEAFF TGTGCCAGCAGTTTAGGGCCAAGCACTGAAGCTTTCTTT
- TRBJ1-6 - 15 TRBV5-4 CATEWYSHMNSPLHF TGTGCCACCGAGTGGTATAGTCATATGAATTCACCCCTCCACTTT